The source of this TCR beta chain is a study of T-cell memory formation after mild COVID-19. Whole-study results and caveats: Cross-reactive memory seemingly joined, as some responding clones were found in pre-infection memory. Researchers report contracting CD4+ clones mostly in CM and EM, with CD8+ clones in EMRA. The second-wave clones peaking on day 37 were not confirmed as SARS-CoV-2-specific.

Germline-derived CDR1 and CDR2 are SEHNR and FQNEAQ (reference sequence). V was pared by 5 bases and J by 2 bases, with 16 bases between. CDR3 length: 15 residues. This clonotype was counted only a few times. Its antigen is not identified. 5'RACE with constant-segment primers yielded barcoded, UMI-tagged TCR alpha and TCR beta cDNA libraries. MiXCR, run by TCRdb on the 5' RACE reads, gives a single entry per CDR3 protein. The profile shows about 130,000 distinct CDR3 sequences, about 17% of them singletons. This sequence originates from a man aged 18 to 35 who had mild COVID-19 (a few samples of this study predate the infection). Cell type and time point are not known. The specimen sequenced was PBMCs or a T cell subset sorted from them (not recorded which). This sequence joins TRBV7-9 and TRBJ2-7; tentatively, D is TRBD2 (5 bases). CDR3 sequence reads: CASSPVAWTTYEQYF. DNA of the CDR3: TGTGCCAGCAGCCCCGTAGCGTGGACCACCTACGAGCAGTACTTC.